The 14 T cell receptor beta chains below were found in one sample sequenced in a study of blood T cell repertoires in COVID-19. Here immunoSEQ multiplex PCR was the method, and the copy in TCRdb shows in-frame clones only, minus some. Counted here are some 350,000 clones, roughly 90% occurring once; the ten biggest clones make up approximately 7.4%. Material for sequencing was peripheral blood. These receptors all stem from a woman aged 70-85 years with COVID-19, enrolled during active disease.

The genes are TRBV18 and TRBJ2-3, with TRBD1 matching over 11 bases. Unmatched junction bases numbered 11, after V lost 5 bases and J lost 1 base. CDR1 is KGHSH and CDR2 is LQKENI in the germline V gene. The CDR3 contains 18 residues. The CDR3 is CASSSRTGGLIRTDTQYF. CDR3 in DNA: TGTGCCAGCTCATCACGGACAGGGGGCCTCATACGCACAGATACGCAGTATTTT.

This chain uses TRBV19 with TRBJ1-5; the D gene is possibly TRBD1 (6 bases). CDR3 length equals 14 residues. The V gene lost 0 bases and the J gene lost 7 bases, with 10 bases spanning the gap. Looked up from germline, CDR1 is LNHDA and CDR2 is SQIVND (reference sequence). CDR3 coding DNA: TGTGCCAGTAGTATAGATGGACAGTACCAGCCCCAGCATTTT. Translated: CASSIDGQYQPQHF.

The chain is built from TRBV21-1 and TRBJ2-3; TRBD2 is taken as the D call from the table, unchecked against the DNA. TRBV21-1 corresponds to a pseudogene. This CDR3 spans 18 amino acids. The CDR3 coding sequence is TGTGCCAGCAGCAATCGTAGCGGGGGGGCCGAGTCCACAGATACGCAGTATTTT. It codes for CASSNRSGGAESTDTQYF.

The chain couples TRBV10-3 to TRBJ2-7, with 8 bases aligning to TRBD1. CDR3 length: 15 residues. Germline trimming cut 0 bases from V and 3 bases from J; bases unmatched to any gene: 4. Germline CDR1 and CDR2: ENHRY and SYGVKD. The CDR3 sequence: CAISESGDRFYEQYF. The CDR3 region has the DNA TGTGCCATCAGTGAGTCCGGGGACAGGTTCTACGAGCAGTACTTC.

Details on this clone: The same CDR3 arises from other DNA sequences in this sample as well. The chain uses TRBV2 and TRBJ1-2; the D is unclear. The CDR3 loop spans 12 amino acids. Per germline, CDR1 SNHLY and CDR2 FYNNEI. Trimming removed 2 bases from V and 2 bases from J, with 3 bases in between. The chain's CDR3 is CASSELNYGYTF. In DNA form, the CDR3 reads TGTGCCAGCAGTGAACTGAACTATGGCTACACCTTC.

The rearrangement uses TRBV11-2 and TRBJ1-2, with D possibly matching TRBD1 (5 bases). Per the germline V gene, CDR1 is SGHAT and CDR2 is FQNNGV. The CDR3 sequence is 14 residues long. The V gene lost 7 bases and the J gene lost 1 base, with 13 bases spanning the gap. The CDR3 reads CASTQSQGNYGYTF. The CDR3 region has the DNA TGTGCCAGCACCCAGTCCCAGGGTAACTATGGCTACACCTTC.

The CDR3 region has the DNA TGTGCCTGGCTCTCACAGGTGGGGAATGGCTACACCTTC. Its translation is CAWLSQVGNGYTF. The J gene is TRBJ1-2, the V gene TRBV30; D may be TRBD1 (5 bases). In germline, CDR1 is GTSNPN, CDR2 SVGIG (reference sequence). The CDR3 extends over 13 amino acids. V was trimmed by 5 bases and J by 6 bases, leaving 16 bases between them.

Here the CDR3 reads CASSRSGDEKLFF. As DNA, the CDR3 is TGTGCCAGCTCACGGAGCGGGGATGAAAAACTGTTTTTT. This sequence joins TRBV18 and TRBJ1-4; D ambiguous. The V gene's germline CDR1 is KGHSH and CDR2 LQKENI. This CDR3 is 13 amino acids long. Deletions cut 4 bases from V and 6 bases from J, with 9 bases between.

The rearrangement uses TRBV7-2 and TRBJ2-3, with 8 bases identical to TRBD1. The CDR3 sequence is 15 residues long. Losses at the gene ends were 1 base for V and 4 bases for J; bases not matched to a gene: 4. Germline CDR1 SGHTA, CDR2 FQGNSA. CDR3 sequence: CASSLGGQVSDTQYF. CDR3 sequence (DNA): TGTGCCAGCAGCTTAGGGGGACAGGTTTCAGATACGCAGTATTTT.

The chain carries TRBV9 and TRBJ1-2; TRBD1 aligns across 10 bases. Germline V gene lookup returns CDR1 SGDLS and CDR2 YYNGEE. The V segment lost 3 bases and the J segment 4 bases; nucleotides outside the gene matches: 9. CDR3 size: 16 residues. In DNA, the CDR3 is TGTGCCAGCAGCGGCCTTAGGGACAGGGGAATCTATGGCTACACCTTC. Amino acid sequence: CASSGLRDRGIYGYTF. Full variable domain (remainder filled in from reference TRBV9 and TRBJ1-2): DSGVTQTPKHLITATGQRVTLRCSPRSGDLSVYWYQQSLDQGLQFLIQYYNGEERAKGNILERFSAQQFPDLHSELNLSSLELGDSALYFCASSGLRDRGIYGYTFGSGTRLTVV.

V and J are TRBV2 and TRBJ1-4, with 7 bases identical to TRBD1. Germline CDR1 SNHLY, CDR2 FYNNEI. Trimming cost V 3 bases and J 10 bases; bases outside gene matches: 8. The CDR3 runs 14 residues. DNA for the CDR3: TGTGCCAGCAGTGATTTAGGGGGCGCGGGAAAACTGTTTTTT. Translated: CASSDLGGAGKLFF.

V and J are TRBV3-1 (or the pseudogene TRBV3-2) and TRBJ1-1; D uncertain. The CDR3 length is 13 residues. V was pared by 1 base and J by 7 bases, with 10 bases between. The germline CDR1 and CDR2 sequences are LGHDT and YNNKEL (reference sequence). Written as DNA, the CDR3 is TGTGCCAGCAGCCAAGGATACGGGATTGAAGCTTTCTTT. Residues: CASSQGYGIEAFF.

The rearrangement uses TRBV7-2 and TRBJ1-5; 11 bases agree with TRBD1. J gave up 1 base and V 6 bases, and 8 bases lay outside the gene matches. The germline CDR1 and CDR2 sequences are SGHTA and FQGNSA. The CDR3 contains 17 residues. CDR3 bases: TGTGCCAGCAGAAGGACAGGGGGCGACCCGAGCAATCAGCCCCAGCATTTT. Encoded protein: CASRRTGGDPSNQPQHF.

This clone was found a few times. The rearrangement joins TRBV5-1 to TRBJ1-2; perhaps TRBD1 as D (5 bases). The CDR3 extends over 14 amino acids. CDR1 is SGHRS and CDR2 is YFSETQ in the germline V gene. Between the trimmed V and J ends, which lost 0 bases and 2 bases, there was a span of 8 bases. CDR3 sequence reads: CASSLESGNYGYTF. The DNA for the CDR3 is TGCGCCAGCAGCTTGGAATCAGGGAACTATGGCTACACCTTC.